These 32 T cell receptor beta chains came from one sample sequenced in a study of shared clonotypes between healthy human individuals. The table came from immunoSEQ multiplex PCR; TCRdb's copy has only in-frame clones and leaves some out. Of about 2.3 million clones listed, 92% are singletons. Specimen: naive CD4+ T cells from PBMCs. The subset: CD45RA+ positively selected. These receptors all stem from a man aged 18-30 years in good health. Some clones in this sample may be carry-over from other donors' samples.

V usage is TRBV4-3 and J usage is TRBJ2-5; 8 nucleotides agree with TRBD1. The V segment lost 1 base and the J segment 2 bases; nucleotides outside the gene matches: 18. The germline gives CDR1 LGHNA, CDR2 YSLEER. The CDR3 consists of 20 residues. CDR3 bases: TGCGCCAGCAGCCAAGGTCTAGGCAGGGGGCGCGGTCGGTCTCAAGAGACCCAGTACTTC. As protein: CASSQGLGRGRGRSQETQYF.

J is TRBJ1-2 and V is TRBV28, with D possibly TRBD1 on 6 matching bases. The CDR3 runs to 16 residues. Germline-derived CDR1 and CDR2 are MDHEN and SYDVKM. V shed 5 bases and J shed 2 bases, with 18 bases lying between them. Here the CDR3 DNA reads TGTGCCAGCAGTCCCCCGGCCAGGGGAACCAACTATGGCTACACCTTC. It encodes CASSPPARGTNYGYTF.

In DNA, the CDR3 is TGTGCCAGCAGTGGAGGCCGACAGGGACTAGCCAAAAACATTCAGTACTTC. Translated: CASSGGRQGLAKNIQYF. This chain links TRBV6-1 with TRBJ2-4, with D possibly TRBD1 on 7 matching bases. CDR3 length: 17 residues. The V gene lost 4 bases and the J gene lost 0 bases, with 16 bases spanning the gap. From germline, CDR1 is MNHNS and CDR2 SASEGT.

The chain joins TRBV7-9 to TRBJ1-4; tentative D call: TRBD1 (5 bases). Germline V gives CDR1 SEHNR, CDR2 FQNEAQ (reference sequence). V lost 5 bases and J lost 4, with 17 bases in between. The CDR3 is made up of 16 amino acids. The CDR3 DNA is TGTGCCAGCAGCCCTACTCGTGACAGAAGTAATGAAAAACTGTTTTTT. It translates to CASSPTRDRSNEKLFF.

V gene TRBV5-8 combines with J gene TRBJ2-3, with D unresolved. The CDR3 extends over 14 amino acids. Germline V gene sequence: CDR1 SGHTS, CDR2 YDEGEE. The ends were cut back, 0 bases at V and 2 bases at J, with 7 bases in the middle. CDR3 nucleotides: TGTGCCAGCAGCTTGGACATTTTCACAGATACGCAGTATTTT. As protein: CASSLDIFTDTQYF. The full variable domain, completed using reference TRBV5-8 and TRBJ2-3, is EAGVTQSPTHLIKTRGQQATLRCSPISGHTSVYWYQQALGLGLQFLLWYDEGEERNRGNFPPRFSGRQFPNYSSELNVNALELEDSALYLCASSLDIFTDTQYFGPGTRLTVL.

Here the CDR3 DNA reads TGTGCCAGCAGCCCTTCACAGGTGGAAAAACTGTTTTTT. Amino acid sequence: CASSPSQVEKLFF. V gene TRBV11-2 combines with J gene TRBJ1-4, with a tentative D call TRBD1 (5 bases). This CDR3 is built from 13 residues. V lost 5 bases and J 8 bases, leaving 12 bases between the germline ends. Looked up from germline, CDR1 is SGHAT and CDR2 is FQNNGV.

This chain joins TRBV11-2 and TRBJ1-4; maybe TRBD1 (6 bases). The CDR3 loop spans 15 amino acids. V was clipped by 4 bases and J by 4 bases, with 13 bases between them. The V gene's germline CDR1 is SGHAT and CDR2 FQNNGV. The CDR3 here is CASSSPGTNNEKLFF. CDR3 nucleotide sequence: TGTGCCAGCAGCTCACCCGGGACAAATAATGAAAAACTGTTTTTT.

The chain recombines TRBV7-7 with TRBJ2-1; D possibly corresponds to TRBD1 (5 bases). V was trimmed by 5 bases and J by 3 bases, leaving 8 bases between them. CDR3 length: 13 residues. CDR1 and CDR2 (germline): SSHAT, FNYEAQ (reference sequence). As DNA, the CDR3 is TGTGCCAGCAGCGAGGACAACTACAATGAGCAGTTCTTC. This encodes CASSEDNYNEQFF.

The chain couples TRBV5-8 to TRBJ2-3, with a possible D match to TRBD2 (5 bases). The CDR3 has 16 amino acids. In germline, CDR1 is SGHTS, CDR2 YDEGEE. V shed 2 bases and J shed 6 bases, with 19 bases lying between them. The CDR3 region has the DNA TGTGCCAGCAGCTTCGGTGCGGGCCGAACCAAGGATACGCAGTATTTT. Protein: CASSFGAGRTKDTQYF.

The V gene is TRBV21-1, the J gene TRBJ2-3. TRBV21-1 is a pseudogene segment. The length of the CDR3 is 17 residues. The CDR3: CASSKVAGNGGTDTQYF. In DNA, the CDR3 is TGTGCCAGCAGCAAAGTAGCAGGAAACGGAGGCACAGATACGCAGTATTTT.

This clone came up once. The chain uses TRBV5-1 and TRBJ2-7; TRBD2 matches at 10 bases. The ends lost 0 bases at V and 2 bases at J; junction bases unmatched: 8. CDR3 size: 17 residues. The germline gives CDR1 SGHRS, CDR2 YFSETQ. The chain's CDR3 is CASSLASGTSVTYEQYF. Written as DNA, the CDR3 is TGCGCCAGCAGCTTGGCCAGTGGGACTAGCGTTACCTACGAGCAGTACTTC.

CDR3 nucleotide sequence: TGTGCCAGCTCACCACGGGACAGGGTAACTAATGAAAAACTGTTTTTT. Translation gives CASSPRDRVTNEKLFF. The chain joins TRBV18 to TRBJ1-4; 9 bases map to TRBD1. The V and J ends lost 1 base and 1 base, in that order; junction bases with no gene match: 1. CDR1 and CDR2 from the germline V gene are KGHSH and LQKENI. The length of the CDR3 is 16 residues.

The chain carries TRBV18 and TRBJ2-7, with 8 bases lining up with TRBD1. Germline trimming cut 3 bases from V and 5 bases from J; bases unmatched to any gene: 6. Germline V CDR1 and CDR2: KGHSH, LQKENI. The CDR3 is 14 residues long. CDR3: CASSPYTGGDEQYF. The CDR3 DNA reads TGTGCCAGCTCACCTTATACAGGGGGAGACGAGCAGTACTTC. Combining the CDR3 with reference TRBV18 and TRBJ2-7 gives the whole variable domain NAGVMQNPRHLVRRRGQEARLRCSPMKGHSHVYWYRQLPEEGLKFMVYLQKENIIDESGMPKERFSAEFPKEGPSILRIQQVVRGDSAAYFCASSPYTGGDEQYFGPGTRLTVT.

The chain joins TRBV5-4 to TRBJ1-1, with no clear D. In germline, CDR1 is SGHNT, CDR2 YYREEE (reference sequence). The CDR3 extends over 16 amino acids. Between the trimmed V and J ends, which lost 3 bases and 5 bases, there was a span of 20 bases. CDR3 in amino acids: CASSSGPARSGTEAFF. The CDR3 DNA reads TGTGCCAGCAGCTCGGGCCCGGCGCGATCGGGGACTGAAGCTTTCTTT. The variable domain in full, completed from reference TRBV5-4 and TRBJ1-1, reads ETGVTQSPTHLIKTRGQQVTLRCSSQSGHNTVSWYQQALGQGPQFIFQYYREEENGRGNFPPRFSGLQFPNYSSELNVNALELDDSALYLCASSSGPARSGTEAFFGQGTRLTVV.

The chain combines TRBV21-1 with TRBJ2-7; TRBD2 is the table's D call, not checked against the DNA. TRBV21-1 is shown as a pseudogene. The CDR3 length is 18 residues. Written as DNA, the CDR3 is TGTGCCAGCAGCAAAGACCTCGCCCGGCGTCGGGAGTACTACGAGCAGTACTTC. Its translation: CASSKDLARRREYYEQYF.

The J gene is TRBJ2-3, the V gene TRBV4-3; 7 nucleotides line up with TRBD2. V dropped 2 bases and J dropped 6; count of bases not matched to a gene: 2. This CDR3 comprises 13 residues. The germline gives CDR1 LGHNA, CDR2 YSLEER. CDR3 bases: TGCGCCAGCAGCCAAACGCGGGGGGATACGCAGTATTTT. Translating gives CASSQTRGDTQYF.

The J gene is TRBJ2-4, the V gene TRBV4-1, with D uncertain. The ends were cut back, 2 bases at V and 0 bases at J, with 23 bases in the middle. The CDR3 has 20 amino acids. The germline CDR1 and CDR2 sequences are MGHRA and YSYEKL. The CDR3 here is CASSQYSLVQTLGAKNIQYF. CDR3 nucleotides: TGCGCCAGCAGCCAATATTCTTTAGTGCAGACTCTTGGAGCCAAAAACATTCAGTACTTC.

The genes are TRBV6-1 and TRBJ2-6; D remains unclear. The V and J ends lost 6 bases and 0 bases respectively, with 9 bases between them. CDR3 length: 15 residues. The germline gives CDR1 MNHNS, CDR2 SASEGT. The DNA of the CDR3 is TGTGCCAGCAGCACCGACGGCTCTGGGGCCAACGTCCTGACTTTC. Translated, it gives CASSTDGSGANVLTF.

The rearrangement joins TRBV7-2 to TRBJ2-3, with 8 positions matching TRBD2. Germline values: CDR1 SGHTA, CDR2 FQGNSA. CDR3 size: 15 residues. The V gene end was trimmed by 5 bases and the J gene end by 3 bases; junction bases not matched to a gene: 7. CDR3 bases: TGTGCCAGCAGCCCGCAGGGCGGGAGGACAGATACGCAGTATTTT. This encodes CASSPQGGRTDTQYF.

The V gene is TRBV6-1, the J gene TRBJ1-4, with 7 bases aligning to TRBD1. Trimming at V came to 2 bases and at J to 14 bases, leaving 8 bases not matched to a gene. The CDR3 totals 13 residues. Germline CDR1 MNHNS, CDR2 SASEGT. CDR3 in amino acids: CASSELFEGQLFF. DNA for the CDR3: TGTGCCAGCAGTGAATTATTTGAGGGACAGCTGTTTTTT.

The chain is built from TRBV2 and TRBJ2-5; D is uncertain. The end of the DNA aligns better with TRBJ2-7, so the J call may be wrong. CDR3 length: 12 amino acids. Germline CDR1 SNHLY, CDR2 FYNNEI. CDR3 region: CASSEQSYEQYF. The CDR3 region has the DNA TGTGCCAGCAGTGAACAGTCCTACGAGCAGTACTTC.

This clone was found once. This sequence joins TRBV6-6 and TRBJ1-4; no clear D. The CDR3 runs to 16 residues. V was clipped by 2 bases and J by 8 bases, with 18 bases between them. Germline assignment: CDR1 MNHNY and CDR2 SVGAGI (reference sequence). Here the CDR3 reads CASSYAPGPPEEKLFF. In nucleotides, the CDR3 is TGTGCCAGCAGTTACGCCCCGGGTCCCCCGGAGGAAAAACTGTTTTTT.

The chain carries TRBV28 and TRBJ2-7; D uncertain. Germline CDR1 and CDR2: MDHEN and SYDVKM. The CDR3 contains 13 residues. Trimming took 6 bases from V and 2 from J, leaving 11 bases between them. The CDR3 is CASRRGVAYEQYF. The CDR3 DNA reads TGTGCCAGCAGGCGTGGCGTGGCCTACGAGCAGTACTTC.

V and J are TRBV2 and TRBJ2-1; D unresolved. This CDR3 is built from 12 residues. The ends were cut back, 6 bases at V and 10 bases at J, with 13 bases in the middle. CDR1 SNHLY and CDR2 FYNNEI come from the germline V gene. CDR3 nucleotide sequence: TGTGCCAGCAGCGCCCCCCAGCGCGAGCAGTTCTTC. It yields the protein CASSAPQREQFF.

This chain joins TRBV5-4 and TRBJ2-4; 8 positions match TRBD1. The CDR3 totals 16 residues. Germline CDR1 reads SGHNT; CDR2 reads YYREEE (reference sequence). The V segment lost 4 bases and the J segment 3 bases; nucleotides outside the gene matches: 9. CDR3 protein: CASSALGQAGKNIQYF. CDR3 in DNA: TGTGCCAGCAGCGCGTTGGGACAGGCCGGCAAAAACATTCAGTACTTC.

This clone was seen more than once but under ten times. The chain joins TRBV7-2 to TRBJ1-1, with TRBD1 as a possible D gene (5 bases). V was clipped by 0 bases and J by 6 bases, with 17 bases between them. CDR1 SGHTA and CDR2 FQGNSA come from the germline V gene. The CDR3 is 16 residues long. CDR3 sequence reads: CASSLALTGPEAEAFF. CDR3 nucleotides: TGTGCCAGCAGCTTAGCATTAACAGGACCTGAGGCTGAAGCTTTCTTT.

This rearrangement joins TRBV15 to TRBJ1-4, with a tentative D call TRBD1 (5 bases). Germline CDR1 LNHNV, CDR2 YYDKDF (reference sequence). V was trimmed by 0 bases and J by 0 bases, leaving 14 bases between them. The CDR3 has 18 residues. CDR3: CATSRDRGPQATNEKLFF. As DNA, the CDR3 is TGTGCCACCAGCAGAGATAGGGGACCCCAGGCAACTAATGAAAAACTGTTTTTT.

This clone was observed a handful of times. The J gene is TRBJ1-5, the V gene TRBV19, with 10 bases lining up with TRBD1. With 8 bases clipped from V and 6 bases from J, the junction kept 10 bases outside the gene matches. CDR1 LNHDA and CDR2 SQIVND come from the germline V gene (reference sequence). This CDR3 spans 15 amino acids. The CDR3 protein is CASSGTGELGQPQHF. The CDR3 coding sequence is TGTGCCAGTTCCGGGACAGGGGAGTTGGGTCAGCCCCAGCATTTT.

Turning to this clone: The sample contains more than one DNA sequence encoding this CDR3. The genes are TRBV5-4 and TRBJ1-1; 9 bases align to TRBD1. V shed 4 bases, J shed 1 base, and the junction held 5 bases outside the gene matches. Germline assignment: CDR1 SGHNT and CDR2 YYREEE (reference sequence). The CDR3 extends over 15 amino acids. CDR3 sequence: CASSAPGQGNTEAFF. Here the CDR3 DNA reads TGTGCCAGCAGCGCGCCGGGACAGGGGAACACTGAAGCTTTCTTT.

This clone appeared a single time. CDR3 sequence (DNA): TGTGCCAGCACAACGGACAGGGGACAGGTCTGGGCTTTCTTT. This codes for CASTTDRGQVWAFF. The chain has TRBV2 and TRBJ1-1; 9 bases fit TRBD1. J was trimmed by 11 bases and V by 7 bases; bases with no gene match: 14. CDR1 and CDR2 (germline): SNHLY, FYNNEI. The CDR3 consists of 14 residues.

A remark on this clone: This sample includes further DNA sequences coding for the same CDR3. The chain links TRBV5-4 to TRBJ1-2; perhaps TRBD1 as D (6 bases). V dropped 1 base and J dropped 1 base, with 8 bases sitting between them. The V gene's germline CDR1 is SGHNT and CDR2 YYREEE (reference sequence). The CDR3 extends over 14 amino acids. CDR3 in DNA: TGTGCCAGCAGCTTGAGGACAGTTAACTATGGCTACACCTTC. Amino acid sequence: CASSLRTVNYGYTF.

This sequence joins TRBV6-1 and TRBJ1-5, with 9 positions matching TRBD1. The trim removed 2 bases at V and 7 bases at J, leaving 6 bases unmatched. Looked up from germline, CDR1 is MNHNS and CDR2 is SASEGT. CDR3 size: 15 residues. The CDR3 sequence is CASSETGGSGQPQHF. CDR3 coding DNA: TGTGCCAGCAGTGAAACAGGGGGCAGCGGGCAGCCCCAGCATTTT.